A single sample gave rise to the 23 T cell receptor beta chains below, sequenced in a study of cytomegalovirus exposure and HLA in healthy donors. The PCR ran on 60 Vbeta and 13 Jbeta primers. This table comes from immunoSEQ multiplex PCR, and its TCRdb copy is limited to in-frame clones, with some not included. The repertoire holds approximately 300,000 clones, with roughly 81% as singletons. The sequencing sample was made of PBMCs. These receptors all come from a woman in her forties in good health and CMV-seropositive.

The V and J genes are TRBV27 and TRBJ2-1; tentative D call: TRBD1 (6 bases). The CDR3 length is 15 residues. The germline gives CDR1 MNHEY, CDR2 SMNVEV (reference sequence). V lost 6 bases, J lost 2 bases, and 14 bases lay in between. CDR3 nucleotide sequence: TGTGCCAGCAGCCTGACAGGCGATCCCTACAATGAGCAGTTCTTC. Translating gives CASSLTGDPYNEQFF.

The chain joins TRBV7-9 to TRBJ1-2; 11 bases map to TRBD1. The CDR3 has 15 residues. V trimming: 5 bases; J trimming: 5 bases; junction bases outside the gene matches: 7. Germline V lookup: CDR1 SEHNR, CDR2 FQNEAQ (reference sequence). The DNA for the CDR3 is TGTGCCAGCAGCCCTAGGACAGGGGGCTCGTATGGCTACACCTTC. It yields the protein CASSPRTGGSYGYTF.

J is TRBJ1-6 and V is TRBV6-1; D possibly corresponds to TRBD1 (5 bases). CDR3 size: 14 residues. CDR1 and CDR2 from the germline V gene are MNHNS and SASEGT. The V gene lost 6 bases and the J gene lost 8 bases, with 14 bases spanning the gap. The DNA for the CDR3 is TGTGCCAGCAGGGAGGGACTTGCCGATTCACCCCTCCACTTT. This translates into CASREGLADSPLHF.

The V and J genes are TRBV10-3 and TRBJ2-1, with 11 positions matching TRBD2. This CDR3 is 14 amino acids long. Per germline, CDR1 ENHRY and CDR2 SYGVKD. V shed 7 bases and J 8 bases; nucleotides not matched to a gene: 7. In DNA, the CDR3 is TGTGCCATCACTTCCTTAGCGGGAGGGTATGAGCAGTTCTTC. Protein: CAITSLAGGYEQFF.

CDR3 DNA sequence: TGCGCCAGCAGAGAGGGAAGGGATCCGATCACAGATACGCAGTATTTT. Translation: CASREGRDPITDTQYF. The chain links TRBV5-1 to TRBJ2-3, with a possible D match to TRBD2 (5 bases). Looked up from germline, CDR1 is SGHRS and CDR2 is YFSETQ. Trimming removed 5 bases at V and 2 bases at J, with 18 bases between. This CDR3 comprises 16 residues. The whole variable domain, remainder taken from reference TRBV5-1 and TRBJ2-3, is KAGVTQTPRYLIKTRGQQVTLSCSPISGHRSVSWYQQTPGQGLQFLFEYFSETQRNKGNFPGRFSGRQFSNSRSEMNVSTLELGDSALYLCASREGRDPITDTQYFGPGTRLTVL.

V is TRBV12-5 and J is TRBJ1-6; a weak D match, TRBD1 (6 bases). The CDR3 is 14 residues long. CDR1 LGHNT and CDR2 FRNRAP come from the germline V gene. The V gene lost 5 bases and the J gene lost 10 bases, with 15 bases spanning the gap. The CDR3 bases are TGTGCTAGTGGTACCCACAGGGAAGGCTCACCCCTCCACTTT. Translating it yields CASGTHREGSPLHF.

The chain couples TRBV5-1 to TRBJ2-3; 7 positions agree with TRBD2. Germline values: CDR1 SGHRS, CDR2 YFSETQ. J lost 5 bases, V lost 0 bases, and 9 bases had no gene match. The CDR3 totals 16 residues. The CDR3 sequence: CASSLAASGTVDTQYF. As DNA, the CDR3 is TGCGCCAGCAGCTTGGCGGCTAGCGGTACGGTAGATACGCAGTATTTT. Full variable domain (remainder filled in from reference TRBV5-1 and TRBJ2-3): KAGVTQTPRYLIKTRGQQVTLSCSPISGHRSVSWYQQTPGQGLQFLFEYFSETQRNKGNFPGRFSGRQFSNSRSEMNVSTLELGDSALYLCASSLAASGTVDTQYFGPGTRLTVL.

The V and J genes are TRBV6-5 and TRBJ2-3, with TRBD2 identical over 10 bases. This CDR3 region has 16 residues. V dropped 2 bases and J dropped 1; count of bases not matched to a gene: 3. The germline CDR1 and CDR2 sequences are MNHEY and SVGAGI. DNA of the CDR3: TGTGCCAGCAGTTACCGCGGGACTAGCGGCACAGATACGCAGTATTTT. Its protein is CASSYRGTSGTDTQYF.

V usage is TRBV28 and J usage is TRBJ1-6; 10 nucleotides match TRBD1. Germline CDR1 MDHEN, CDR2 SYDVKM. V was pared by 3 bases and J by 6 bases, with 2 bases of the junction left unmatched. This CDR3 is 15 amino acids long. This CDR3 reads CASSLGDRGNSPLHF. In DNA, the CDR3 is TGTGCCAGCAGTTTGGGGGACAGGGGTAATTCACCCCTCCACTTT.

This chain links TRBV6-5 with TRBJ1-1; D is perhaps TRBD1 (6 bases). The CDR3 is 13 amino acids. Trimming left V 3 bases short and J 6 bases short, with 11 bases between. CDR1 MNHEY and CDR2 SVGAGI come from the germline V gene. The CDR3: CASSYQGFAEAFF. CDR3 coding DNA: TGTGCCAGCAGTTATCAGGGGTTCGCTGAAGCTTTCTTT.

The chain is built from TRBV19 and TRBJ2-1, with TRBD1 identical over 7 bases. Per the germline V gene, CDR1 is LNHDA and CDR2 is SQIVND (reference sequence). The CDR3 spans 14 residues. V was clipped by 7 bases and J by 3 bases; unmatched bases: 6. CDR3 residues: CASTRGFSYNEQFF. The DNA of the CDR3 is TGTGCCAGTACCAGGGGGTTTAGCTACAATGAGCAGTTCTTC.

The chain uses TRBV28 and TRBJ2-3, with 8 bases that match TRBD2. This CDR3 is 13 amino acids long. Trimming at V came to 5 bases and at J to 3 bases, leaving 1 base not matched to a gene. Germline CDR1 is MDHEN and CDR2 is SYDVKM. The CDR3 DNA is TGTGCCAGCAGTCTAGCGGGTACAGATACGCAGTATTTT. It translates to CASSLAGTDTQYF.

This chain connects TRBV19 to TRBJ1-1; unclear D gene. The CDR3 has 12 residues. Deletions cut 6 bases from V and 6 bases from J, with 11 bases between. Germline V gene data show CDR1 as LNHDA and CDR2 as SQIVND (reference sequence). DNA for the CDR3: TGTGCCAGTAGCTCTATCGGGTCTGAAGCTTTCTTT. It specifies CASSSIGSEAFF. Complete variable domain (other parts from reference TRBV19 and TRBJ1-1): DGGITQSPKYLFRKEGQNVTLSCEQNLNHDAMYWYRQDPGQGLRLIYYSQIVNDFQKGDIAEGYSVSREKKESFPLTVTSAQKNPTAFYLCASSSIGSEAFFGQGTRLTVV.

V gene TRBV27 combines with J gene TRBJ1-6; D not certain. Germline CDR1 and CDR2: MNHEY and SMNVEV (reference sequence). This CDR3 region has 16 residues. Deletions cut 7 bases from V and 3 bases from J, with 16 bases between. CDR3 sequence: CASMRAGGFYNSPLHF. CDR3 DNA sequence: TGTGCCAGCATGAGGGCCGGTGGGTTCTATAATTCACCCCTCCACTTT.

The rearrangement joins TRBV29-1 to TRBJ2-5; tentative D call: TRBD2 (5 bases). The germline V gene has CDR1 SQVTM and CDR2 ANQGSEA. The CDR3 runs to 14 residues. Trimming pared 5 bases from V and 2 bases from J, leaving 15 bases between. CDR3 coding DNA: TGCAGCGTTATTATTGGACTGGAACAAGAGACCCAGTACTTC. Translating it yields CSVIIGLEQETQYF.

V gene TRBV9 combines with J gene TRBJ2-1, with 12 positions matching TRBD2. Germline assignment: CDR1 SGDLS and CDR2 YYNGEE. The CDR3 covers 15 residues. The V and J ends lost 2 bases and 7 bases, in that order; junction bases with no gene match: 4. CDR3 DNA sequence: TGTGCCAGCAGCGTCCTAGCGGGAGGGAGGAATGAGCAGTTCTTC. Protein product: CASSVLAGGRNEQFF.

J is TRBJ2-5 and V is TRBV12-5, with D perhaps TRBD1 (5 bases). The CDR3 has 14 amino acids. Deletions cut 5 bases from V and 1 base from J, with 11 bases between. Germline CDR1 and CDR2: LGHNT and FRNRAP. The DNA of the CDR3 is TGTGCTAGTGGTAAACAGGCGACCCAAGAGACCCAGTACTTC. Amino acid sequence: CASGKQATQETQYF.

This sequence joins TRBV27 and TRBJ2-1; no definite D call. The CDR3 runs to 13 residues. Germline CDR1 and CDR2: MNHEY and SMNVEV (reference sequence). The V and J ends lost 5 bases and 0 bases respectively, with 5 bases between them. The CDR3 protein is CASSPLSYNEQFF. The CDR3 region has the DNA TGTGCCAGCAGTCCCCTCTCCTACAATGAGCAGTTCTTC.

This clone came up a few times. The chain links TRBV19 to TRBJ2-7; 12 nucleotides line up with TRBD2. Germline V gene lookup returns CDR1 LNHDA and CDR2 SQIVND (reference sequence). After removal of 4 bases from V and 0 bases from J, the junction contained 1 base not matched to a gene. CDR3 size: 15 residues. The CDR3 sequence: CASSTTSGSSYEQYF. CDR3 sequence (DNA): TGTGCCAGTAGTACGACTAGCGGGAGCTCCTACGAGCAGTACTTC.

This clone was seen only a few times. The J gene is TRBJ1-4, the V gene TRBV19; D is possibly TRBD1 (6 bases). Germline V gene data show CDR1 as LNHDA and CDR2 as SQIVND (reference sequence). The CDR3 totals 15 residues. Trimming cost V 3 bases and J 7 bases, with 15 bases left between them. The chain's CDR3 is CASSIPGGFSEKLFF. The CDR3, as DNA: TGTGCCAGTAGTATTCCGGGGGGCTTTAGTGAAAAACTGTTTTTT.

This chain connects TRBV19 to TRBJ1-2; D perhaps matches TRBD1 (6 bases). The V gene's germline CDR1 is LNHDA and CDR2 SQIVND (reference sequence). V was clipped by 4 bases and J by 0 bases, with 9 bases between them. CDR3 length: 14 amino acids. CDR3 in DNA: TGTGCCAGTAGTAAGTGGGACACTAACTATGGCTACACCTTC. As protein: CASSKWDTNYGYTF.

CDR3 sequence (DNA): TGTGCCAGCAGCTTATTTCGGGGGGCCGGAAACACCATATATTTT. The encoded protein is CASSLFRGAGNTIYF. This chain links TRBV7-9 with TRBJ1-3, with D possibly being TRBD1 (6 bases). V lost 2 bases to trimming and J lost 4 bases, with 12 bases between them. The CDR3 has 15 amino acids. CDR1 and CDR2 (germline): SEHNR, FQNEAQ (reference sequence).

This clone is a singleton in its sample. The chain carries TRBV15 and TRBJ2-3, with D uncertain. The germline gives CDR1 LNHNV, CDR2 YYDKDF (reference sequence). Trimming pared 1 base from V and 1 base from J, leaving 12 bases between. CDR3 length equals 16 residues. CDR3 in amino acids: CATSRGSSAGTDTQYF. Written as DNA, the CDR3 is TGTGCCACCAGCAGAGGGTCTAGTGCGGGCACAGATACGCAGTATTTT.